One and the same sample provided the 8 T cell receptor beta chains below, sequenced in a study of T cell changes during pregnancy in multiple sclerosis. TCRdb keeps only in-frame clones here, not all; method: immunoSEQ multiplex PCR. The sample has more than 15,000 clones; approximately 90% are singletons. The sequences come from CD4+ T cells from peripheral blood mononuclear cells, collected in the first trimester of pregnancy. Source of these receptors: a female donor in good health, enrolled as a control in a pregnancy study.

CDR3 DNA sequence: TGTGCCAGCAGCCCGTTAGACAGGGGCACTGAAGCTTTCTTT. It encodes CASSPLDRGTEAFF. The chain is built from TRBV6-5 and TRBJ1-1, with 8 bases fitting TRBD1. The CDR3 runs to 14 residues. With V trimmed by 6 bases and J by 4 bases, 7 bases remained unmatched. Germline values: CDR1 MNHEY, CDR2 SVGAGI.

The genes are TRBV15 and TRBJ2-7; 8 bases line up with TRBD2. J was trimmed by 2 bases and V by 2 bases; bases with no gene match: 5. The CDR3 has 15 amino acids. Per the germline V gene, CDR1 is LNHNV and CDR2 is YYDKDF (reference sequence). The CDR3, as DNA: TGTGCCACCAGCAGATTAGGGACTAGAACCTACGAGCAGTACTTC. Its translation is CATSRLGTRTYEQYF. The full variable domain, in which reference TRBV15 and TRBJ2-7 provide the parts outside the CDR3, is DAMVIQNPRYQVTQFGKPVTLSCSQTLNHNVMYWYQQKSSQAPKLLFHYYDKDFNNEADTPDNFQSRRPNTSFCFLDIRSPGLGDTAMYLCATSRLGTRTYEQYFGPGTRLTVT.

The V and J genes are TRBV30 and TRBJ2-2; tentative D call: TRBD1 (6 bases). The V gene lost 4 bases and the J gene lost 3 bases, with 9 bases spanning the gap. The CDR3 is 13 residues long. Germline CDR1 reads GTSNPN; CDR2 reads SVGIG (reference sequence). In DNA form, the CDR3 reads TGTGCCTGGACGGACAGTTACACCGGGGAGCTGTTTTTT. Its protein product is CAWTDSYTGELFF.

A single count supports this clone. The V call is TRBV5-1, the J call TRBJ2-7; TRBD1 agrees at 10 bases. The junction had 10 bases not matched to a gene; V was cut back by 4 bases and J by 6 bases. Germline CDR1 and CDR2: SGHRS and YFSETQ. The CDR3 sequence is 15 residues long. The CDR3 region is CASSPRTDRGAEQYF. In nucleotides, the CDR3 is TGCGCCAGCAGCCCACGGACGGACAGGGGGGCCGAGCAGTACTTC.

The rearrangement uses TRBV7-9 and TRBJ2-2; weak D call: TRBD2 (6 bases). Trimming shortened V by 3 bases and J by 3 bases, and 20 bases separated the two germline ends. The CDR3 sequence is 18 residues long. Per the germline V gene, CDR1 is SEHNR and CDR2 is FQNEAQ (reference sequence). DNA for the CDR3: TGTGCCAGCAGCTTCGAATGGGGGGTTAAAGTTGACACCGGGGAGCTGTTTTTT. Protein product: CASSFEWGVKVDTGELFF.

The chain uses TRBV28 and TRBJ1-1, with TRBD1 matching 7 bases. CDR1 and CDR2 from the germline V gene are MDHEN and SYDVKM. V was clipped by 6 bases and J by 0 bases; unmatched bases: 7. The CDR3 has 15 amino acids. The CDR3 here is CASSKIRGMNTEAFF. In DNA form, the CDR3 reads TGTGCCAGCAGCAAAATCAGGGGGATGAACACTGAAGCTTTCTTT.

This chain joins TRBV11-3 and TRBJ2-1; TRBD2 matches at 8 bases. Per germline, CDR1 SGHNT and CDR2 YENEEA. J was trimmed by 8 bases and V by 0 bases; bases with no gene match: 9. The CDR3 runs 16 residues. Written as DNA, the CDR3 is TGTGCCAGCAGCTTAGATGTACGGGAGGGCCTTCATGAGCAGTTCTTC. It specifies CASSLDVREGLHEQFF. Filled out from reference TRBV11-3 and TRBJ2-1, the complete variable domain reads EAGVVQSPRYKIIEKKQPVAFWCNPISGHNTLYWYLQNLGQGPELLIRYENEEAVDDSQLPKDRFSAERLKGVDSTLKIQPAELGDSAVYLCASSLDVREGLHEQFFGPGTRLTVL.

This rearrangement joins TRBV30 to TRBJ1-1; possible D gene TRBD1, 5 bases. The CDR3 is 13 residues long. CDR1 and CDR2 from the germline V gene are GTSNPN and SVGIG (reference sequence). Trimming took 6 bases from V and 2 from J, leaving 13 bases between them. The CDR3 loop is CACLDDRNTEAFF. In nucleotides, the CDR3 is TGTGCCTGTCTAGACGACAGAAACACTGAAGCTTTCTTT.